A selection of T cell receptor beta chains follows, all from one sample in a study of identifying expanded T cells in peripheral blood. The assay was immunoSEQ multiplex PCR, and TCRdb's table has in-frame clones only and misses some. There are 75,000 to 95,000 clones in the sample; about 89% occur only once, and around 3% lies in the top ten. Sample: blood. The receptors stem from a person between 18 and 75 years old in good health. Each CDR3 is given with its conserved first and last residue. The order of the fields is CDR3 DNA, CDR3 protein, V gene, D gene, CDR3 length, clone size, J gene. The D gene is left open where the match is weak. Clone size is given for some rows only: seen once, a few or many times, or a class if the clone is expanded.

cdr3_nt: TGTGCCAGCAATCCCGACCTGAACACTGAAGCTTTCTTT; cdr3_aa: CASNPDLNTEAFF; v_call: TRBV2; d_call: -; cdr3_length: 13; clone_size: -; j_call: TRBJ1-1
cdr3_nt: TGTGCCAGTAGCCCAGGGACAGGGTCCTACGAGCAGTACTTC; cdr3_aa: CASSPGTGSYEQYF; v_call: TRBV19; d_call: TRBD1; cdr3_length: 14; clone_size: few; j_call: TRBJ2-7
cdr3_nt: TGCAGTGCGGAGCCGTTCTATGGCTACACCTTC; cdr3_aa: CSAEPFYGYTF; v_call: TRBV20-1; d_call: -; cdr3_length: 11; clone_size: -; j_call: TRBJ1-2
cdr3_nt: TGTGCCAGCAGCTTAGGGTCAGGGGTTCGAGAGACCCAGTACTTC; cdr3_aa: CASSLGSGVRETQYF; v_call: TRBV7-6; d_call: -; cdr3_length: 15; clone_size: -; j_call: TRBJ2-5
cdr3_nt: TGTGCCAGCAGCCTAGGACAGGGTGGCGAAAAACTGTTTTTT; cdr3_aa: CASSLGQGGEKLFF; v_call: TRBV5-4; d_call: TRBD1; cdr3_length: 14; clone_size: -; j_call: TRBJ1-4
cdr3_nt: TGTGCCAGCAGCCGGACTAGCGGGGGGGCGAGGGAGCTGTTTTTT; cdr3_aa: CASSRTSGGARELFF; v_call: TRBV11-3; d_call: TRBD2; cdr3_length: 15; clone_size: -; j_call: TRBJ2-2
cdr3_nt: TGTGCCAGCAGCCCTAGGACTAGCGGCACAGATACGCAGTATTTT; cdr3_aa: CASSPRTSGTDTQYF; v_call: TRBV7-6; d_call: TRBD2; cdr3_length: 15; clone_size: -; j_call: TRBJ2-3
cdr3_nt: TGTGCCAGCAGTTACTCGTCAGGGGAGCTCTCCTACGAGCAGTACTTC; cdr3_aa: CASSYSSGELSYEQYF; v_call: TRBV6-5; d_call: -; cdr3_length: 16; clone_size: once; j_call: TRBJ2-7
cdr3_nt: TGTGCTAGCAGCTTAGATATTGGCCTCAATGAGCAGTTCTTC; cdr3_aa: CASSLDIGLNEQFF; v_call: TRBV7-7; d_call: -; cdr3_length: 14; clone_size: -; j_call: TRBJ2-1
cdr3_nt: TGTGCTAGTGGTTTGGGGACGACGTCGTTTAATGAAAAACTGTTTTTT; cdr3_aa: CASGLGTTSFNEKLFF; v_call: TRBV12-5; d_call: -; cdr3_length: 16; clone_size: -; j_call: TRBJ1-4
cdr3_nt: TGCGCCAGCAGCTTGAGCGCTTCGGGGGCCAACTATGGCTACACCTTC; cdr3_aa: CASSLSASGANYGYTF; v_call: TRBV5-1; d_call: -; cdr3_length: 16; clone_size: few; j_call: TRBJ1-2
cdr3_nt: TGTGCCATCAGTGAATGGGACCTGAGTGAGCAGTTCTTC; cdr3_aa: CAISEWDLSEQFF; v_call: TRBV10-3; d_call: -; cdr3_length: 13; clone_size: -; j_call: TRBJ2-1
cdr3_nt: TGTGCCAGCAGCTTAGGCCTAGCAAGCCTCGAGCAGTACTTC; cdr3_aa: CASSLGLASLEQYF; v_call: TRBV7-2; d_call: -; cdr3_length: 14; clone_size: -; j_call: TRBJ2-7
cdr3_nt: TGTGCCAGCAGTATCCTAGACTCGGTTCAGTACTTC; cdr3_aa: CASSILDSVQYF; v_call: TRBV28; d_call: -; cdr3_length: 12; clone_size: few; j_call: TRBJ2-4
cdr3_nt: TGTGCCAGCAGCAGACCGGGACTAGTCCACAATGAGCAGTTCTTC; cdr3_aa: CASSRPGLVHNEQFF; v_call: TRBV11-2; d_call: TRBD2; cdr3_length: 15; clone_size: once; j_call: TRBJ2-1
cdr3_nt: TGTGCCAGTAGCCGTACACAGAATCAGCCCCAGCATTTT; cdr3_aa: CASSRTQNQPQHF; v_call: TRBV19; d_call: -; cdr3_length: 13; clone_size: -; j_call: TRBJ1-5
cdr3_nt: TGCGCCAGCAGCTTACGCCCGACTAGCACAGATACGCAGTATTTT; cdr3_aa: CASSLRPTSTDTQYF; v_call: TRBV5-1; d_call: -; cdr3_length: 15; clone_size: once; j_call: TRBJ2-3
cdr3_nt: TGTGCCTGGAGTGGGGCCGGGGGCACCGGGCAGCCCCAGCATTTT; cdr3_aa: CAWSGAGGTGQPQHF; v_call: TRBV30; d_call: -; cdr3_length: 15; clone_size: -; j_call: TRBJ1-5
cdr3_nt: TGTGCCAGCAGCGTAGCCGCGAGTCTAGGATCACCCCTCCACTTT; cdr3_aa: CASSVAASLGSPLHF; v_call: TRBV9; d_call: -; cdr3_length: 15; clone_size: once; j_call: TRBJ1-6
cdr3_nt: TGTGCCAGTAGTAAGTCGCTACGTGGGTCCAACACTGAAGCTTTCTTT; cdr3_aa: CASSKSLRGSNTEAFF; v_call: TRBV19; d_call: -; cdr3_length: 16; clone_size: -; j_call: TRBJ1-1
cdr3_nt: TGTGCCAGTACCGATAGCCTCGGGAGGAAAGGGTCACCCCTCCACTTT; cdr3_aa: CASTDSLGRKGSPLHF; v_call: TRBV19; d_call: -; cdr3_length: 16; clone_size: few; j_call: TRBJ1-6
cdr3_nt: TGTGCCAGCTCACCAGACATGGGATCCTACGAGCAGTACTTC; cdr3_aa: CASSPDMGSYEQYF; v_call: TRBV18; d_call: -; cdr3_length: 14; clone_size: -; j_call: TRBJ2-7
cdr3_nt: TGTGCCAGTAGTGCTACAGGGGGGACTGAAGCTTTCTTT; cdr3_aa: CASSATGGTEAFF; v_call: TRBV19; d_call: TRBD1; cdr3_length: 13; clone_size: once; j_call: TRBJ1-1
cdr3_nt: TGTGCCAGCAGGAACCAGGGGGGAGGCTATGGCTACACCTTC; cdr3_aa: CASRNQGGGYGYTF; v_call: TRBV6-5; d_call: TRBD1; cdr3_length: 14; clone_size: -; j_call: TRBJ1-2
cdr3_nt: TGTGCCAGCGTCGCAGCGGGGGGAACGCAAGAGACCCAGTACTTC; cdr3_aa: CASVAAGGTQETQYF; v_call: TRBV6-5; d_call: TRBD2; cdr3_length: 15; clone_size: -; j_call: TRBJ2-5
cdr3_nt: TGTGCCAGCAGCCCAGACGGACTAGCAAGAGATACGCAGTATTTT; cdr3_aa: CASSPDGLARDTQYF; v_call: TRBV11-2; d_call: TRBD2; cdr3_length: 15; clone_size: -; j_call: TRBJ2-3
cdr3_nt: TGCGCCAGCAGTGACCGACAGGGGACCCAAGAGACCCAGTACTTC; cdr3_aa: CASSDRQGTQETQYF; v_call: TRBV10-1; d_call: TRBD1; cdr3_length: 15; clone_size: -; j_call: TRBJ2-5
cdr3_nt: TGTGCCACCAGCGTTAGAACCGGGACAGGGGGTTATAGCAATCAGCCCCAGCATTTT; cdr3_aa: CATSVRTGTGGYSNQPQHF; v_call: TRBV15; d_call: TRBD1; cdr3_length: 19; clone_size: -; j_call: TRBJ1-5
cdr3_nt: TGTGCCATCAGTGAGCCTGGGACAGGGGAACCCTACGAGCAGTACTTC; cdr3_aa: CAISEPGTGEPYEQYF; v_call: TRBV10-3; d_call: TRBD1; cdr3_length: 16; clone_size: -; j_call: TRBJ2-7
cdr3_nt: TGTGCCTGGAGAGTAGACCGCAGGGATGAAGCTTTCTTT; cdr3_aa: CAWRVDRRDEAFF; v_call: TRBV30; d_call: -; cdr3_length: 13; clone_size: -; j_call: TRBJ1-1
cdr3_nt: TGTGCCAGCTTGACTAGCGGGAGGGTGAATGAGCAGTTCTTC; cdr3_aa: CASLTSGRVNEQFF; v_call: TRBV2; d_call: TRBD2; cdr3_length: 14; clone_size: -; j_call: TRBJ2-1
cdr3_nt: TGCAGCGGCTGGAGGGCGGGAGGGTACACCTTC; cdr3_aa: CSGWRAGGYTF; v_call: TRBV29-1; d_call: -; cdr3_length: 11; clone_size: -; j_call: TRBJ1-2
cdr3_nt: TGCAGCGCGGCTGGGACGATAGACAATGAGCAGTTCTTC; cdr3_aa: CSAAGTIDNEQFF; v_call: TRBV29-1; d_call: -; cdr3_length: 13; clone_size: -; j_call: TRBJ2-1
cdr3_nt: TGTGCCAGCAGCTTAGTTAGCAATCAGCCCCAGCATTTT; cdr3_aa: CASSLVSNQPQHF; v_call: TRBV7-2; d_call: -; cdr3_length: 13; clone_size: -; j_call: TRBJ1-5
cdr3_nt: TGTGCCAGCAGCGCGACCCGTTCCGAGCAGTACTTC; cdr3_aa: CASSATRSEQYF; v_call: TRBV6-1; d_call: -; cdr3_length: 12; clone_size: -; j_call: TRBJ2-7
cdr3_nt: TGTGCCAGTAGTATAGATACAGGAGACAATCAGCCCCAGCATTTT; cdr3_aa: CASSIDTGDNQPQHF; v_call: TRBV19; d_call: -; cdr3_length: 15; clone_size: once; j_call: TRBJ1-5
cdr3_nt: TGTGCCAGCTCGGCGGGGTTCGGCCAAGAGACCCAGTACTTC; cdr3_aa: CASSAGFGQETQYF; v_call: TRBV9; d_call: -; cdr3_length: 14; clone_size: -; j_call: TRBJ2-5
cdr3_nt: TGTGCCAGCAGCCTTCGGCCAACAGATACGCAGTATTTT; cdr3_aa: CASSLRPTDTQYF; v_call: TRBV7-9; d_call: -; cdr3_length: 13; clone_size: once; j_call: TRBJ2-3
cdr3_nt: TGTGCCAGCAGCTCCTTCTCGGCGGGAAACACCGGGGAGCTGTTTTTT; cdr3_aa: CASSSFSAGNTGELFF; v_call: TRBV27; d_call: -; cdr3_length: 16; clone_size: -; j_call: TRBJ2-2
cdr3_nt: TGTGCCAGCAGCCCGGACAGATTTAATGAAAAACTGTTTTTT; cdr3_aa: CASSPDRFNEKLFF; v_call: TRBV4-2; d_call: -; cdr3_length: 14; clone_size: -; j_call: TRBJ1-4
cdr3_nt: TGCGCCAGCAGCTTGCAAGTGTCTGGGAACACTGAAGCTTTCTTT; cdr3_aa: CASSLQVSGNTEAFF; v_call: TRBV5-1; d_call: -; cdr3_length: 15; clone_size: once; j_call: TRBJ1-1
cdr3_nt: TGTGCCAGCTCAGGGTCGGGGCCTTTGAGCAATCAGCCCCAGCATTTT; cdr3_aa: CASSGSGPLSNQPQHF; v_call: TRBV18; d_call: -; cdr3_length: 16; clone_size: -; j_call: TRBJ1-5
cdr3_nt: TGTGCCAGCAGGCCCCAACTGAGCCCCACAGATACGCAGTATTTT; cdr3_aa: CASRPQLSPTDTQYF; v_call: TRBV6-5; d_call: -; cdr3_length: 15; clone_size: -; j_call: TRBJ2-3
cdr3_nt: TGTGCCAGCAGCCCTTTACAAGAGACCCAGTACTTC; cdr3_aa: CASSPLQETQYF; v_call: TRBV5-6; d_call: -; cdr3_length: 12; clone_size: -; j_call: TRBJ2-5
cdr3_nt: TGTGCCATCACGACCGGGAAGGGGCTCTATGGCTACACCTTC; cdr3_aa: CAITTGKGLYGYTF; v_call: TRBV10-3; d_call: -; cdr3_length: 14; clone_size: -; j_call: TRBJ1-2
cdr3_nt: TGCGCCAGCAGCCAAGATCTGGGCCTTAATGAAAAACTGTTTTTT; cdr3_aa: CASSQDLGLNEKLFF; v_call: TRBV4-1; d_call: -; cdr3_length: 15; clone_size: -; j_call: TRBJ1-4
cdr3_nt: TGTGCCAGCAGCTTAGGGCTAGCGGGCGGGTTAGAGACCCAGTACTTC; cdr3_aa: CASSLGLAGGLETQYF; v_call: TRBV7-8; d_call: TRBD2; cdr3_length: 16; clone_size: -; j_call: TRBJ2-5
cdr3_nt: TGTGCCATCGTCCGGGATGGTGAAGCTTTCTTT; cdr3_aa: CAIVRDGEAFF; v_call: TRBV10-3; d_call: -; cdr3_length: 11; clone_size: -; j_call: TRBJ1-1